This T cell receptor beta chain was identified during a study of T cells after yellow fever vaccination. Study results and limitations: Clones from primary vaccination mostly reappeared after the booster (approximately 96% CD4, around 90% CD8).

The CDR3 extends over 13 amino acids. Germline CDR1 and CDR2: DFQATT and SNEGSKA (reference sequence). The V gene lost 3 bases and the J gene lost 3 bases, with 10 bases spanning the gap. This clonotype was seen only a few times. Its antigen is undetermined. A universal primer site and UMIs were added as TCR cDNA was made by 5'RACE template switching. A single record per CDR3 protein comes from TCRdb applying MiXCR to the 5' RACE reads. The sample yields hundreds of thousands of distinct CDR3 sequences, approximately 13% seen once. V and J are TRBV20-1 and TRBJ2-3; D gene unclear. Sequencing was performed on PBMCs, taken on the day of the yellow fever booster vaccination. The origin of this receptor is a man under 40 who received the YFV17D yellow fever vaccine. CDR3 sequence reads: CSASRLETDTQYF. CDR3 DNA sequence: TGCAGTGCTAGTAGGTTAGAAACAGATACGCAGTATTTT.